This T cell receptor beta chain was recovered during a study of T-cell reconstitution after alpha-beta-depleted transplantation in children. The TCRbeta library was prepared with unique molecular identifiers. TCRdb independently ran MiXCR on the PCR reads; one entry per CDR3 protein. The sample lists about 400,000 distinct CDR3 sequences, about an eighth occurring once. Trimming cost V 3 bases and J 1 base; bases outside gene matches: 9. This CDR3 has 17 residues. Germline V CDR1 and CDR2: SGDLS, YYNGEE. V usage is TRBV9 and J usage is TRBJ2-2, with 7 bases that match TRBD2. Sequenced material: PBMCs, taken from the stem cell graft. The TCR sequence derives from a human donor who donated a stem cell graft to a child with Fanconi anemia. For the CDR3, the DNA is TGTGCCAGCAGCGCCCCCGGATCGGGGGGGAACACCGGGGAGCTGTTTTTT. Protein sequence: CASSAPGSGGNTGELFF.